Below are 5 T cell receptor beta chains sequenced from a single sample in a study of CD8+ T cells in alopecia areata. Extracted from the samples, RNA was reverse transcribed into cDNA to serve as the sequencing template. Sequencing used immunoSEQ multiplex PCR; TCRdb keeps in-frame clones, though not all of them. The sample shows 130,000 to 150,000 clones, around 51% of them seen only once. Specimen: CD4+ T cells sorted from blood, collected at week 0. These receptors all stem from a human donor with alopecia areata.

This clone came up many times. The gene calls are TRBV11-2 and TRBJ2-3, with D perhaps matching TRBD1 or TRBD2 (5 bases each). V was pared by 3 bases and J by 0 bases, with 10 bases between. Germline V gene lookup returns CDR1 SGHAT and CDR2 FQNNGV. This CDR3 has 15 residues. In DNA form, the CDR3 reads TGTGCCAGCAGCTTCCTCGGGGACAGCACAGATACGCAGTATTTT. Encoded protein: CASSFLGDSTDTQYF.

This chain connects TRBV15 to TRBJ2-7, with D possibly TRBD2 on 6 matching bases. The V and J ends lost 3 bases and 2 bases respectively, with 11 bases between them. Germline CDR1 is LNHNV and CDR2 is YYDKDF (reference sequence). This CDR3 region has 14 residues. Here the CDR3 reads CATSRGGTPYEQYF. The CDR3 DNA follows: TGTGCCACCAGCAGGGGCGGGACCCCCTACGAGCAGTACTTC.

The table lists this clone with a few counts. The rearrangement links TRBV29-1 to TRBJ1-1; tentative D call: TRBD1 (6 bases). The CDR3 is 14 residues long. Germline V CDR1 and CDR2: SQVTM, ANQGSEA. V was shortened by 3 bases and J by 2 bases, with 13 bases between the two germline ends. The CDR3 here is CSVDPQGLNTEAFF. CDR3 coding DNA: TGCAGCGTTGACCCACAGGGATTAAACACTGAAGCTTTCTTT.

This clone was seen more than once but under ten times. The chain carries TRBV6-1 and TRBJ2-6; 10 bases align to TRBD1. V dropped 3 bases and J dropped 3; count of bases not matched to a gene: 5. The germline CDR1 and CDR2 sequences are MNHNS and SASEGT. The length of the CDR3 is 17 residues. The CDR3 is CASSDRDRGGGANVLTF. The CDR3 DNA follows: TGTGCCAGCAGTGACCGGGACAGGGGAGGTGGGGCCAACGTCCTGACTTTC.

The gene calls are TRBV29-1 and TRBJ2-5; 14 nucleotides match TRBD2. J gave up 4 bases and V 5 bases, and 6 bases lay outside the gene matches. Germline V lookup: CDR1 SQVTM, CDR2 ANQGSEA. The CDR3 is 15 amino acids. DNA for the CDR3: TGCAGCGTTCTGGGGACTAGCGGGAGTAGAGAGACCCAGTACTTC. Protein product: CSVLGTSGSRETQYF.